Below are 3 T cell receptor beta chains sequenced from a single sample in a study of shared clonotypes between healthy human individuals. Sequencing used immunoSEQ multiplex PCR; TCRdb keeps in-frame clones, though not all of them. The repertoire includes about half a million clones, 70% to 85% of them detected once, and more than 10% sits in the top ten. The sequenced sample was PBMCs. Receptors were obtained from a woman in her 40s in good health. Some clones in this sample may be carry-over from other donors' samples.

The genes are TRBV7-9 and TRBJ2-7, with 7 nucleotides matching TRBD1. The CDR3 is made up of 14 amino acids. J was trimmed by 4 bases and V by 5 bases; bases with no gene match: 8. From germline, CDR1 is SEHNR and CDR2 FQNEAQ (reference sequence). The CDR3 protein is CASSRTGRLYEQYF. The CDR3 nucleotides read TGTGCCAGCAGCCGGACAGGTAGGCTGTACGAGCAGTACTTC.

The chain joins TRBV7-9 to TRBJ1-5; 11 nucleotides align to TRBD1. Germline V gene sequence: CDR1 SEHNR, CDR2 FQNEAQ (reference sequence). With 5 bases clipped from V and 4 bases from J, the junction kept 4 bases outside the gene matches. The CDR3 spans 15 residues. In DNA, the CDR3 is TGTGCCAGCAGCACCGGGACAGGGGGGAATCAGCCCCAGCATTTT. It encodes CASSTGTGGNQPQHF. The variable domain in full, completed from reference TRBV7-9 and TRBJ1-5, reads DTGVSQNPRHKITKRGQNVTFRCDPISEHNRLYWYRQTLGQGPEFLTYFQNEAQLEKSRLLSDRFSAERPKGSFSTLEIQRTEQGDSAMYLCASSTGTGGNQPQHFGDGTRLSIL.

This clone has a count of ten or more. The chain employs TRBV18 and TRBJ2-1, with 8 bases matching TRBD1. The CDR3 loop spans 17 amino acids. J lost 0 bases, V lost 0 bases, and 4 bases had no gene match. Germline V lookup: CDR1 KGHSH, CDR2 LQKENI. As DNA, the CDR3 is TGTGCCAGCTCACCACCCTGGACAGGGAGCTCCTACAATGAGCAGTTCTTC. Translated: CASSPPWTGSSYNEQFF.